These 23 T cell receptor beta chains were all obtained from the same sample, sequenced in a study of beta chain features in type 1 diabetes. Investigators reverse transcribed all isolated RNA, so they sequenced expressed TCRB transcripts. TCRdb keeps only in-frame clones here, not all; method: immunoSEQ multiplex PCR. The sample consists of over 300,000 clones, around 9% of them appearing once. Points from the study as a whole: Significant though moderate, a shortening of TCRB CDR3s appeared in all four CD4+ subsets of Type 1 diabetes patients.

No cognate antigen is known for these TCRs. Sample: central memory CD4+ T cells from blood. These receptors were obtained from a man aged 25-40 years with type 1 diabetes.

This clone was counted a few times. The sample holds other DNA sequences that translate to the same CDR3. The chain links TRBV20-1 to TRBJ2-5, with no clear D. CDR3 length equals 11 residues. Germline values: CDR1 DFQATT, CDR2 SNEGSKA (reference sequence). Deletions cut 6 bases from V and 0 bases from J, with 5 bases between. The CDR3 protein is CSALYQETQYF. As DNA, the CDR3 is TGCAGTGCCCTGTACCAAGAGACCCAGTACTTC.

This clone occurred many times. Distinct nucleotide sequences in the sample also encode this CDR3. The V call is TRBV9, the J call TRBJ1-1; D is unresolved. V lost 2 bases and J 0 bases, leaving 5 bases between the germline ends. The CDR3 extends over 13 amino acids. Germline CDR1 is SGDLS and CDR2 is YYNGEE. CDR3 loop: CASSVALNTEAFF. Here the CDR3 DNA reads TGTGCCAGCAGCGTCGCATTGAACACTGAAGCTTTCTTT. The whole variable domain, remainder taken from reference TRBV9 and TRBJ1-1, is DSGVTQTPKHLITATGQRVTLRCSPRSGDLSVYWYQQSLDQGLQFLIQYYNGEERAKGNILERFSAQQFPDLHSELNLSSLELGDSALYFCASSVALNTEAFFGQGTRLTVV.

V usage is TRBV2 and J usage is TRBJ2-2, with TRBD1 as a possible D gene (5 bases). The CDR3 sequence is 13 residues long. The V end was cut by 11 bases, the J end by 6 bases, with 16 bases between. CDR1 SNHLY and CDR2 FYNNEI come from the germline V gene. CDR3 region: CAGALHFPGELFF. The CDR3 bases are TGTGCCGGGGCCCTACACTTCCCCGGGGAGCTGTTTTTT.

Details on this clone: Within the sample, other DNA sequences also encode this same CDR3. This chain joins TRBV9 and TRBJ2-3; no clear D gene. This CDR3 comprises 13 residues. V gave up 0 bases and J gave up 2 bases, with 4 bases separating them. CDR1 is SGDLS and CDR2 is YYNGEE in the germline V gene. The DNA of the CDR3 is TGTGCCAGCAGCGTAGGTGTCACAGATACGCAGTATTTT. It translates to CASSVGVTDTQYF. The full variable domain, its missing parts supplied by reference TRBV9 and TRBJ2-3, is DSGVTQTPKHLITATGQRVTLRCSPRSGDLSVYWYQQSLDQGLQFLIQYYNGEERAKGNILERFSAQQFPDLHSELNLSSLELGDSALYFCASSVGVTDTQYFGPGTRLTVL.

On this clone: Different DNA sequences within this sample yield the same CDR3. This chain links TRBV7-2 with TRBJ1-4; D may be TRBD1 (6 bases). The CDR3 consists of 14 residues. With 3 bases removed from V and 5 bases from J, the gap between germline ends came to 10 bases. CDR1 is SGHTA, CDR2 FQGNSA, per germline. The chain's CDR3 is CASSFRGANEKLFF. The CDR3 coding sequence is TGTGCCAGCAGCTTTCGGGGGGCCAATGAAAAACTGTTTTTT.

This clone turned up a few times. The rearrangement links TRBV5-1 to TRBJ2-5, with TRBD2 as a possible D gene (6 bases). Trimming cost V 4 bases and J 2 bases, with 12 bases left between them. Germline V gives CDR1 SGHRS, CDR2 YFSETQ. The CDR3 totals 14 residues. For the CDR3, the DNA is TGCGCCAGCAGCATGACCGGGACTCAAGAGACCCAGTACTTC. Its protein product is CASSMTGTQETQYF.

This clone has more than one count but fewer than ten. This sequence joins TRBV10-1 and TRBJ2-7, with 8 bases that match TRBD1. CDR1 is WNHNN, CDR2 SYGVQD, per germline (reference sequence). With V trimmed by 8 bases and J by 6 bases, 6 bases remained unmatched. The CDR3 covers 12 residues. The CDR3 sequence is CASSTGDGEQYF. The CDR3 DNA sequence: TGCGCCAGCTCGACAGGGGATGGCGAGCAGTACTTC.

This clone was found a few times. This chain joins TRBV2 and TRBJ2-3, with D possibly called TRBD1 or TRBD2 (5 bases each). The CDR3 sequence is 14 residues long. The germline CDR1 and CDR2 sequences are SNHLY and FYNNEI. V was shortened by 6 bases and J by 7 bases, with 17 bases between the two germline ends. The CDR3 coding sequence is TGTGCCAGCAGGGGAGACAGCCGTTCCAATACGCAGTATTTT. It is translated as CASRGDSRSNTQYF.

This clone came up a few times. The J gene is TRBJ1-6, the V gene TRBV4-2; D unclear. CDR1 LGHNA and CDR2 YNFKEQ come from the germline V gene. The CDR3 is made up of 15 amino acids. V shed 2 bases and J shed 9 bases, with 14 bases lying between them. CDR3 loop: CASSQNPLGSSPLHF. The CDR3 DNA reads as TGTGCCAGCAGCCAAAATCCCTTGGGGAGTTCACCCCTCCACTTT.

This clone was seen only a few times. The CDR3 DNA reads TGTGCCAGCGGGGGACAGGGCCGCAACTATGGCTACACCTTC. Encoded protein: CASGGQGRNYGYTF. V and J are TRBV27 and TRBJ1-2; 9 bases match TRBD1. The CDR3 extends over 14 amino acids. Unmatched junction bases numbered 6, after V lost 8 bases and J lost 2 bases. Germline lookup yields CDR1 MNHEY and CDR2 SMNVEV (reference sequence).

This clone was observed many times. The genes are TRBV7-7 and TRBJ2-7, with D unclear. Per germline, CDR1 SSHAT and CDR2 FNYEAQ (reference sequence). The CDR3 sequence is 16 residues long. As DNA, the CDR3 is TGTGCTATTTTGACCTCTTTAGGTCCCCTCCACTACGAGCAGTACTTC. Its translation: CAILTSLGPLHYEQYF.

Comments on this clone: Other DNA variants within this sample encode the same CDR3. V is TRBV11-3 and J is TRBJ2-3, with 14 bases identical to TRBD2. The CDR3 spans 16 residues. CDR1 SGHNT and CDR2 YENEEA come from the germline V gene. The ends lost 5 bases at V and 3 bases at J; junction bases unmatched: 4. In DNA form, the CDR3 reads TGTGCCAGCAGCCCTAGGACTAGCGGGGGGACAGATACGCAGTATTTT. Amino acids: CASSPRTSGGTDTQYF.

This clone was counted a few times. The V gene is TRBV10-3, the J gene TRBJ1-2, with D possibly TRBD1 on 6 matching bases. This CDR3 is 14 amino acids long. Germline values: CDR1 ENHRY, CDR2 SYGVKD. V was cut by 3 bases and J by 6 bases, with 14 bases left in between. This CDR3 reads CAISEEQGLDGYTF. The CDR3 DNA is TGTGCCATCAGTGAAGAGCAGGGGTTGGATGGCTACACCTTC.

V and J are TRBV2 and TRBJ2-7; D possibly uses TRBD1 or TRBD2 (7 bases each). CDR3 length: 13 residues. V lost 8 bases and J lost 3, with 14 bases in between. Germline CDR1 SNHLY, CDR2 FYNNEI. The CDR3 DNA sequence: TGTGCCAGCCAAACAGGGGAGGGCTACGAGCAGTACTTC. As protein: CASQTGEGYEQYF.

This chain connects TRBV7-2 to TRBJ1-1; no reliable D call. The ends were cut back, 4 bases at V and 1 base at J, with 7 bases in the middle. Per germline, CDR1 SGHTA and CDR2 FQGNSA. The CDR3 covers 13 residues. CDR3 amino acids: CASSSGWNTEAFF. DNA of the CDR3: TGTGCCAGCAGCTCCGGTTGGAACACTGAAGCTTTCTTT. Full variable domain (outside the CDR3, taken from reference TRBV7-2 and TRBJ1-1): GAGVSQSPSNKVTEKGKDVELRCDPISGHTALYWYRQSLGQGLEFLIYFQGNSAPDKSGLPSDRFSAERTGGSVSTLTIQRTQQEDSAVYLCASSSGWNTEAFFGQGTRLTVV.

The V gene is TRBV5-1, the J gene TRBJ1-6; D call uncertain. Trimming took 4 bases from V and 7 from J, leaving 15 bases between them. Germline values: CDR1 SGHRS, CDR2 YFSETQ. This CDR3 has 15 residues. The CDR3 nucleotides are TGCGCCAGCAGCCCGGGAGAGGTCAACAATTCACCCCTCCACTTT. This sequence encodes CASSPGEVNNSPLHF. The whole variable domain, filled in from reference TRBV5-1 and TRBJ1-6, reads KAGVTQTPRYLIKTRGQQVTLSCSPISGHRSVSWYQQTPGQGLQFLFEYFSETQRNKGNFPGRFSGRQFSNSRSEMNVSTLELGDSALYLCASSPGEVNNSPLHFGNGTRLTVT.

The genes are TRBV10-1 and TRBJ2-2; D is possibly TRBD2 (7 bases). The V end lost 6 bases, the J end lost 5 bases, and 10 bases lay between the germline ends. Germline lookup yields CDR1 WNHNN and CDR2 SYGVQD (reference sequence). The CDR3 extends over 13 amino acids. CDR3 sequence: CASRQGGTGELFF. CDR3 in DNA: TGCGCCAGCAGACAGGGAGGGACCGGGGAGCTGTTTTTT.

The chain recombines TRBV5-4 with TRBJ2-1; no clear D. This CDR3 comprises 16 residues. V shed 5 bases and J shed 0 bases, with 15 bases lying between them. Per germline, CDR1 SGHNT and CDR2 YYREEE (reference sequence). The CDR3 loop reads CASREGILSSYNEQFF. Written as DNA, the CDR3 is TGTGCCAGCAGGGAAGGGATCCTGAGCTCCTACAATGAGCAGTTCTTC.

The chain carries TRBV30 and TRBJ1-1; the D gene is possibly TRBD1 (5 bases). Germline V gene sequence: CDR1 GTSNPN, CDR2 SVGIG (reference sequence). V lost 4 bases, J lost 4 bases, and 13 bases lay in between. This CDR3 contains 13 residues. The CDR3 DNA reads TGTGCCTGGATTAGGGTTAGGGGCACTGAAGCTTTCTTT. Encoded protein: CAWIRVRGTEAFF. The full variable domain, its missing parts supplied by reference TRBV30 and TRBJ1-1, is SQTIHQWPATLVQPVGSPLSLECTVEGTSNPNLYWYRQAAGRGLQLLFYSVGIGQISSEVPQNLSASRPQDRQFILSSKKLLLSDSGFYLCAWIRVRGTEAFFGQGTRLTVV.

The rearrangement links TRBV2 to TRBJ1-6, with D possibly being TRBD1 (5 bases). CDR1 is SNHLY and CDR2 is FYNNEI in the germline V gene. This CDR3 comprises 14 residues. The V and J ends lost 7 bases and 5 bases respectively, with 12 bases between them. CDR3 nucleotides: TGTGCCAGCACCCTCGGGGGGGATAATTCACCCCTCCACTTT. Protein: CASTLGGDNSPLHF.

The chain combines TRBV9 with TRBJ1-1; 7 bases map to TRBD1. The ends lost 5 bases at V and 1 base at J; junction bases unmatched: 5. Germline CDR1 and CDR2: SGDLS and YYNGEE. The CDR3 length is 14 residues. This CDR3 reads CASSLDRENTEAFF. Here the CDR3 DNA reads TGTGCCAGCAGTTTAGACAGGGAGAACACTGAAGCTTTCTTT.

V gene TRBV4-1 combines with J gene TRBJ1-1; perhaps TRBD1 as D (5 bases). The germline V gene has CDR1 MGHRA and CDR2 YSYEKL. This CDR3 is built from 14 residues. V lost 0 bases to trimming and J lost 7 bases, with 12 bases between them. The CDR3 DNA reads as TGCGCCAGCAGCCAAGACAGGGACTATGGTGAAGCTTTCTTT. Encoded protein: CASSQDRDYGEAFF.

About this clone: A much larger clone differs by one base, so this may be a read error. The chain carries TRBV5-6 and TRBJ1-1; D is unclear. Trimming left V 3 bases short and J 1 base short, with 7 bases between. Per germline, CDR1 SGHDT and CDR2 YYEEEE. This CDR3 contains 13 residues. Written as DNA, the CDR3 is TGTGCCAGCAGCTCCAGACCGAACACTGAAGCTTTCTTT. Translation: CASSSRPNTEAFF. Full variable domain (rest looked up from reference TRBV5-6 and TRBJ1-1): DAGVTQSPTHLIKTRGQQVTLRCSPKSGHDTVSWYQQALGQGPQFIFQYYEEEERQRGNFPDRFSGHQFPNYSSELNVNALLLGDSALYLCASSSRPNTEAFFGQGTRLTVV.